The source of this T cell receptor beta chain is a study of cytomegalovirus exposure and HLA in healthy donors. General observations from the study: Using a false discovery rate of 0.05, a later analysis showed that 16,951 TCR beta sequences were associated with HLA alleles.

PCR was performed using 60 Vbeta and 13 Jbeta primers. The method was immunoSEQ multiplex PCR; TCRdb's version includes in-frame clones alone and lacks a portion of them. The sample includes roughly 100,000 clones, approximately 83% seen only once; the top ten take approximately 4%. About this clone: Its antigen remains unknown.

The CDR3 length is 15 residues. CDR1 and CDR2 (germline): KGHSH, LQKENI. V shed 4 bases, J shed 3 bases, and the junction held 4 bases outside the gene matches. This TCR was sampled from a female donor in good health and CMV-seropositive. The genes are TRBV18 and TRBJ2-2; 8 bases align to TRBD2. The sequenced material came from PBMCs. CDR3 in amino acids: CASSRPGLDTGELFF. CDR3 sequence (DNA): TGTGCCAGCTCACGACCGGGACTAGACACCGGGGAGCTGTTTTTT.